A single sample gave rise to the 30 T cell receptor beta chains below, sequenced in a study of control samples from healthy donors and cancer patients. Generated by immunoSEQ multiplex PCR, the TCRdb table keeps only in-frame clones and is missing some. The sample lists about 160,000 clones, 85% to 90% seen once, with approximately 12% in the top ten. The specimen was blood. The receptor source for this set is a man aged 30 to 39 in good health.

Remarks on this clone: At the DNA level, this CDR3 is encoded by other sequences in the same sample as well. The chain has TRBV18 and TRBJ1-5; D uncertain. The germline V and J ends were trimmed by 3 bases and 9 bases, with 18 bases remaining between them. CDR1 KGHSH and CDR2 LQKENI come from the germline V gene. The length of the CDR3 is 15 residues. In DNA form, the CDR3 reads TGTGCCAGCTCACCGCGGGAGGGCCATATTGGGCCCCAGCATTTT. Amino acids: CASSPREGHIGPQHF.

J is TRBJ2-3 and V is TRBV5-1; 7 nucleotides agree with TRBD2. There are 15 residues in the CDR3. Per germline, CDR1 SGHRS and CDR2 YFSETQ. Germline trimming cut 3 bases from V and 0 bases from J; bases unmatched to any gene: 4. CDR3 DNA sequence: TGCGCCAGCAGCTCCGGGACTACTAGCACAGATACGCAGTATTTT. Translating it yields CASSSGTTSTDTQYF.

The chain recombines TRBV28 with TRBJ2-1; possible D gene TRBD2, 6 bases. The V end lost 5 bases, the J end lost 8 bases, and 10 bases lay between the germline ends. The V gene's germline CDR1 is MDHEN and CDR2 SYDVKM. The CDR3 has 12 amino acids. For the CDR3, the DNA is TGTGCCAGCAGTCTAGCGTTCTATGAGCAGTTCTTC. Amino acids: CASSLAFYEQFF.

As concerns this clone: Other DNA sequences from this sample encode an identical CDR3 as well. V is TRBV15 and J is TRBJ1-2; unclear D gene. The CDR3 covers 12 residues. The V gene lost 0 bases and the J gene lost 4 bases, with 3 bases spanning the gap. Germline V gives CDR1 LNHNV, CDR2 YYDKDF (reference sequence). The CDR3 sequence is CATSREGYGYTF. The DNA of the CDR3 is TGTGCCACCAGCAGAGAGGGCTATGGCTACACCTTC.

This clone was observed once. J is TRBJ1-1 and V is TRBV5-6; D is unclear. The CDR3 length is 16 residues. Germline CDR1 SGHDT, CDR2 YYEEEE. Deletions cut 1 base from V and 0 bases from J, with 13 bases between. The CDR3 reads CASSLSLGQVNTEAFF. DNA of the CDR3: TGTGCCAGCAGCTTGAGTCTAGGCCAGGTGAACACTGAAGCTTTCTTT.

In this sample, this clone turned up once. The chain links TRBV25-1 to TRBJ2-5; 8 nucleotides match TRBD1. Germline lookup yields CDR1 MGHDK and CDR2 SYGVNS. V gave up 0 bases and J gave up 2 bases; unmatched junction bases: 8. CDR3 size: 17 residues. In DNA form, the CDR3 reads TGTGCCAGCAGTGAATACGGACAGGGCACCTTTCAAGAGACCCAGTACTTC. As protein: CASSEYGQGTFQETQYF.

As for this clone: The sample contains more than one DNA sequence encoding this CDR3. The genes are TRBV28 and TRBJ1-5; D gene unclear. CDR3 length: 12 residues. Looked up from germline, CDR1 is MDHEN and CDR2 is SYDVKM. V lost 6 bases and J lost 0, with 3 bases in between. CDR3 nucleotides: TGTGCCAGCAGACTTAGCAATCAGCCCCAGCATTTT. Translated: CASRLSNQPQHF.

This chain joins TRBV29-1 and TRBJ1-1, with D possibly TRBD1 on 5 matching bases. There are 13 residues in the CDR3. V gave up 3 bases and J gave up 6 bases, with 14 bases separating them. Germline CDR1 and CDR2: SQVTM and ANQGSEA. The CDR3 loop is CSVERRQSAEAFF. The CDR3 coding sequence is TGCAGCGTTGAGAGGAGACAGTCCGCTGAAGCTTTCTTT.

The genes are TRBV6-6 and TRBJ2-6; D ambiguous. This CDR3 spans 15 amino acids. V lost 0 bases and J lost 0, with 3 bases in between. Germline V lookup: CDR1 MNHNY, CDR2 SVGAGI (reference sequence). CDR3: CASSYSNSGANVLTF. CDR3 nucleotide sequence: TGTGCCAGCAGTTACTCGAACTCTGGGGCCAACGTCCTGACTTTC.

V usage is TRBV18 and J usage is TRBJ1-1; D remains ambiguous. Germline assignment: CDR1 KGHSH and CDR2 LQKENI. V lost 6 bases and J lost 4, with 18 bases in between. CDR3 length: 15 amino acids. CDR3 DNA sequence: TGTGCCAGCTCCCGCACTACTGATGTGGGCACTGAAGCTTTCTTT. Protein sequence: CASSRTTDVGTEAFF. The entire variable domain, with the rest obtained from reference TRBV18 and TRBJ1-1, is as follows: NAGVMQNPRHLVRRRGQEARLRCSPMKGHSHVYWYRQLPEEGLKFMVYLQKENIIDESGMPKERFSAEFPKEGPSILRIQQVVRGDSAAYFCASSRTTDVGTEAFFGQGTRLTVV.

J is TRBJ2-6 and V is TRBV5-1, with TRBD1 matching over 9 bases. The CDR3 has 16 amino acids. Looked up from germline, CDR1 is SGHRS and CDR2 is YFSETQ. V was pared by 4 bases and J by 0 bases, with 2 bases of the junction left unmatched. CDR3 protein: CASSGTGTSGANVLTF. In DNA, the CDR3 is TGCGCCAGCAGCGGGACAGGGACCTCTGGGGCCAACGTCCTGACTTTC.

V and J are TRBV11-2 and TRBJ1-6; maybe TRBD1 (5 bases). Germline CDR1 is SGHAT and CDR2 is FQNNGV. The length of the CDR3 is 16 residues. V gave up 6 bases and J gave up 0 bases, with 12 bases separating them. CDR3 nucleotides: TGTGCCAGCAGTTATGGCCAGGGCTCCTATAATTCACCCCTCCACTTT. It codes for CASSYGQGSYNSPLHF.

CDR3 coding DNA: TGTGCCAGCAGTTACGGGGGTGTTGGGCACAATGAGCAGTTCTTC. Protein product: CASSYGGVGHNEQFF. The chain couples TRBV6-2 or TRBV6-3 to TRBJ2-1; D tentatively reads TRBD1 or TRBD2 (5 bases each). The V and J ends lost 2 bases and 5 bases respectively, with 13 bases between them. CDR3 length equals 15 residues. Germline V gene lookup returns CDR1 MNHEY and CDR2 SVGEGT.

The rearrangement uses TRBV27 and TRBJ1-1, with TRBD1 matching over 8 bases. V lost 10 bases to trimming and J lost 0 bases; unmatched junction nucleotides: 7. CDR3 length: 14 amino acids. CDR1 is MNHEY, CDR2 SMNVEV, per germline (reference sequence). The CDR3 loop is CATRDRSLNTEAFF. The CDR3 nucleotides read TGTGCCACCCGGGACAGGAGTTTGAACACTGAAGCTTTCTTT.

V and J are TRBV9 and TRBJ2-6; D remains ambiguous. Germline-derived CDR1 and CDR2 are SGDLS and YYNGEE. V was clipped by 4 bases and J by 4 bases, with 18 bases between them. This CDR3 region has 17 residues. The CDR3 DNA is TGTGCCAGCAGCCCAACTGGGCACTTCGCCGGGGCCAACGTCCTGACTTTC. Its translation: CASSPTGHFAGANVLTF.

In the case of this clone: The junction and the germline gene differ at one end; a read error may be behind it. This chain joins TRBV9 and TRBJ2-3; TRBD1 might be the D (5 bases). The CDR3 is 15 residues long. The V gene's germline CDR1 is SGDLS and CDR2 YYNGEE. DNA of the CDR3: TGTGCCAGCAGCCCGGCCGTAGGGGCTGGGGATATTTCGAATTTT. It encodes CASSPAVGAGDISNF.

The chain links TRBV4-3 to TRBJ1-4; D gene ambiguous. Trimming removed 0 bases from V and 8 bases from J, with 4 bases in between. The germline gives CDR1 LGHNA, CDR2 YSLEER. The CDR3 length is 12 residues. Written as DNA, the CDR3 is TGCGCCAGCAGCCAAGATTCAGAAAAACTGTTTTTT. Translated, it gives CASSQDSEKLFF.

This chain links TRBV14 with TRBJ2-4, with D perhaps matching TRBD2 (7 bases). Trimming removed 6 bases at V and 6 bases at J, with 21 bases between. This CDR3 contains 16 residues. CDR1 SGHDN and CDR2 FVKESK come from the germline V gene. The CDR3 coding sequence is TGTGCCAGCAGTTTAGGGGGGGGACCCCTCCTAAACATTCAGTACTTC. It is translated as CASSLGGGPLLNIQYF.

This clone came up once. The chain combines TRBV11-2 with TRBJ1-1; D is possibly TRBD1 (5 bases). V was shortened by 3 bases and J by 6 bases, with 14 bases between the two germline ends. The CDR3 totals 14 residues. Germline assignment: CDR1 SGHAT and CDR2 FQNNGV. The DNA for the CDR3 is TGTGCCAGCAGCTTTCAAGGGGTGGTGGCTGAAGCTTTCTTT. It is translated as CASSFQGVVAEAFF. Full variable domain (rest looked up from reference TRBV11-2 and TRBJ1-1): EAGVAQSPRYKIIEKRQSVAFWCNPISGHATLYWYQQILGQGPKLLIQFQNNGVVDDSQLPKDRFSAERLKGVDSTLKIQPAKLEDSAVYLCASSFQGVVAEAFFGQGTRLTVV.

V is TRBV6-6 and J is TRBJ1-1, with D maybe TRBD1 (5 bases). V was trimmed by 6 bases and J by 3 bases, leaving 11 bases between them. Germline V CDR1 and CDR2: MNHNY, SVGAGI (reference sequence). This CDR3 contains 13 residues. The CDR3 spells CASSPSGDTEAFF. The CDR3 DNA is TGTGCCAGCAGCCCTTCGGGGGACACTGAAGCTTTCTTT.

The rearrangement joins TRBV25-1 to TRBJ1-4; D might be TRBD1 (6 bases). The germline V and J ends were trimmed by 2 bases and 4 bases, with 8 bases remaining between them. Per germline, CDR1 MGHDK and CDR2 SYGVNS. The CDR3 is 14 residues long. In DNA, the CDR3 is TGTGCCAGCAGTGAAGGGACAAATAATGAAAAACTGTTTTTT. Translating gives CASSEGTNNEKLFF. Drawing the rest from reference TRBV25-1 and TRBJ1-4, the complete variable domain is EADIYQTPRYLVIGTGKKITLECSQTMGHDKMYWYQQDPGMELHLIHYSYGVNSTEKGDLSSESTVSRIRTEHFPLTLESARPSHTSQYLCASSEGTNNEKLFFGSGTQLSVL.

This sequence joins TRBV25-1 and TRBJ2-1, with a weak D call TRBD2 (6 bases). CDR1 is MGHDK, CDR2 SYGVNS, per germline. The CDR3 has 14 amino acids. Trimming shortened V by 8 bases and J by 7 bases, and 18 bases separated the two germline ends. CDR3 sequence: CASEGATSMNEQFF. The CDR3 coding sequence is TGTGCCAGCGAAGGAGCAACTAGCATGAATGAGCAGTTCTTC.

This chain uses TRBV29-1 with TRBJ2-7; 8 bases fit TRBD2. This CDR3 contains 14 residues. Germline V lookup: CDR1 SQVTM, CDR2 ANQGSEA. J was trimmed by 7 bases and V by 3 bases; bases with no gene match: 11. Written as DNA, the CDR3 is TGCAGCGTTGAGGGGCGGGGGGCGAGGAGAGAGCAGTACTTC. Its translation: CSVEGRGARREQYF.

The V gene is TRBV5-6, the J gene TRBJ2-7, with D possibly TRBD2 on 5 matching bases. Germline V CDR1 and CDR2: SGHDT, YYEEEE. The length of the CDR3 is 14 residues. The ends were cut back, 2 bases at V and 2 bases at J, with 11 bases in the middle. The CDR3 sequence: CASSFRGFTYEQYF. For the CDR3, the DNA is TGTGCCAGCAGCTTCCGCGGGTTCACCTACGAGCAGTACTTC.

The gene calls are TRBV5-1 and TRBJ2-2; 10 bases map to TRBD2. The CDR3 has 15 amino acids. V shed 1 base and J 7 bases; nucleotides not matched to a gene: 4. Germline CDR1 and CDR2: SGHRS and YFSETQ. CDR3 region: CASSLLAGEVGELFF. The CDR3 DNA reads as TGCGCCAGCAGCTTGCTAGCGGGGGAAGTCGGGGAGCTGTTTTTT.

Here the CDR3 DNA reads TGTGCCACAGGGACTAGCGGATTCCCGGGTGAGCAGTTCTTC. Translated, it gives CATGTSGFPGEQFF. The V and J genes are TRBV9 and TRBJ2-1, with 11 bases identical to TRBD2. There are 14 residues in the CDR3. CDR1 and CDR2 from the germline V gene are SGDLS and YYNGEE. J lost 9 bases, V lost 9 bases, and 11 bases had no gene match.

V usage is TRBV7-2 and J usage is TRBJ2-7; 9 positions match TRBD2. This CDR3 region has 15 residues. The germline V gene has CDR1 SGHTA and CDR2 FQGNSA. Trimming took 5 bases from V and 2 from J; bases not matched to a gene: 7. CDR3 sequence: CASSRGGEAAYEQYF. The CDR3 bases are TGTGCCAGCAGCCGCGGGGGGGAAGCGGCCTACGAGCAGTACTTC. The full variable domain, its missing parts supplied by reference TRBV7-2 and TRBJ2-7, is GAGVSQSPSNKVTEKGKDVELRCDPISGHTALYWYRQSLGQGLEFLIYFQGNSAPDKSGLPSDRFSAERTGGSVSTLTIQRTQQEDSAVYLCASSRGGEAAYEQYFGPGTRLTVT.

Only a few counts were recorded for this clone. The chain combines TRBV12-3 or TRBV12-4 with TRBJ1-5; unclear D gene. Trimming cost V 2 bases and J 3 bases, with 2 bases left between them. This CDR3 contains 12 residues. As DNA, the CDR3 is TGTGCCAGCAGTTTAAACAATCAGCCCCAGCATTTT. Translation gives CASSLNNQPQHF.

This CDR3 reads CASSRRTGTNTDTQYF. CDR3 bases: TGTGCCAGCAGCCGAAGAACCGGGACTAACACAGATACGCAGTATTTT. The gene calls are TRBV3-1 (or the pseudogene TRBV3-2) and TRBJ2-3, with 7 bases lining up with TRBD2. Trimming removed 4 bases from V and 2 bases from J; junction bases left unmatched: 9. Germline V gene data show CDR1 as LGHDT and CDR2 as YNNKEL (reference sequence). This CDR3 contains 16 residues.

This clone appeared a few times. This chain joins TRBV2 and TRBJ2-7; D tentatively reads TRBD1 or TRBD2 (5 bases each). V lost 8 bases and J lost 3, with 11 bases in between. CDR1 is SNHLY, CDR2 FYNNEI, per germline. CDR3 length: 12 amino acids. The chain's CDR3 is CASGGQFYEQYF. For the CDR3, the DNA is TGTGCCAGCGGAGGACAATTCTACGAGCAGTACTTC.